Listed below are T cell receptor beta chains from one sample, sequenced in a study of T cells in Graves' hyperthyroidism and ophthalmopathy. TCRdb independently ran MiXCR on the multiplex PCR reads; one entry per CDR3 protein. The sample yields 750,000 to 900,000 distinct CDR3 sequences, about 38% seen once. Sample: blood. These receptors were obtained from a man younger than 35 with Graves' hyperthyroidism. The CDR3 runs from the conserved cysteine through the conserved F or W. A D gene is named only where the DNA matches it firmly. The size of a clone is reported for some rows only, either as once, few or many, or as a class for expanded clones.

j_call,d_call,v_call,clone_size,cdr3_nt,cdr3_aa
TRBJ1-1,-,TRBV4-1,-,TGCGCCAGCAGCCAAGAAGGAGGCCTGAACACTGAAGCTTTCTTT,CASSQEGGLNTEAFF
TRBJ2-5,TRBD2,TRBV12-3/TRBV12-4,-,TGTGCCAGCAGGGGACTAGCGGGGGCCCCAGAGACCCAGTACTTC,CASRGLAGAPETQYF
TRBJ1-3,TRBD1,TRBV28,-,TGTGCCAGCAGTTTTATATACAGGGGAGGAGACACCATATATTTT,CASSFIYRGGDTIYF
TRBJ1-1,-,TRBV24-1,few,TGTGCCAGCAGTTACAAGAGGGTCGAGAACACTGAAGCTTTCTTT,CASSYKRVENTEAFF
TRBJ2-5,-,TRBV6-5,-,TGTGCCAGCAGCCGGGGGGCAGGGAGAAAGACCCAGTACTTC,CASSRGAGRKTQYF
TRBJ2-2,TRBD1,TRBV7-9,few,TGTGCCAGCAGCACCGGACAGGGAGGGGAGCTGTTTTTT,CASSTGQGGELFF
TRBJ2-7,TRBD2,TRBV6-1,-,TGTGCCAGCAGGAGCGGGAGGGCCCTCTACGAGCAGTACTTC,CASRSGRALYEQYF
TRBJ2-5,-,TRBV9,-,TGTGCCAGCAGCGTAGATATACAAGAGACCCAGTACTTC,CASSVDIQETQYF
TRBJ2-7,TRBD2,TRBV7-8,-,TGTGCCAGCAGCTTAAATTCGGAGGGACTAGCGGGGCCATCCTACGAGCAGTACTTC,CASSLNSEGLAGPSYEQYF
TRBJ2-7,-,TRBV7-9,-,TGTGCCAGCCCCCGGTGGGTAGGAAAATCCTACGAGCAGTACTTC,CASPRWVGKSYEQYF
TRBJ2-7,TRBD1,TRBV2,few,TGTGCCAGTCTCACAGGGGGCGCCTCCGAGCAGTACTTC,CASLTGGASEQYF
TRBJ1-4,-,TRBV5-1,many,TGCGCCAGCAGTTCGGGAGTCAATGAAAAACTGTTTTTT,CASSSGVNEKLFF
TRBJ1-4,TRBD1,TRBV10-2,-,TGCGCCAGCAGGACAGGGGGAAAACTGTTTTTT,CASRTGGKLFF
TRBJ1-1,-,TRBV5-1,few,TGCGCCAGCAGCTTACTGAAGGGGGACACTGAAGCTTTCTTT,CASSLLKGDTEAFF
TRBJ1-1,-,TRBV6-1,-,TGTGCCAGCAGTCGGCGTGAGGTTAACACTGAAGCTTTCTTT,CASSRREVNTEAFF
TRBJ2-7,-,TRBV11-1,-,TGTGCCAGCAGCTCCACCCGACACAGCTCCTACGGGCAGTACTTC,CASSSTRHSSYGQYF
TRBJ1-1,-,TRBV15,many,TGTGCCACCAGCAGTCGCCGGGACGGGGCAGATGAAGCTTTCTTT,CATSSRRDGADEAFF
TRBJ1-1,-,TRBV9,many,TGTGCCAGCAGCGTAAGTTACGCAACGGACGGAGCTTTCTTT,CASSVSYATDGAFF
TRBJ1-1,TRBD1,TRBV7-6,-,TGTGCCACAGGGGGGATTAACACTGAAGCTTTCTTT,CATGGINTEAFF
TRBJ2-2,-,TRBV15,-,TGTGCCACCAGCAGTTACTCGTACAGCTACACCGGGGAGCTGTTTTTT,CATSSYSYSYTGELFF
TRBJ2-1,TRBD1,TRBV10-3,once,TGTGCCATCCTGGACAGGGATAACAATGAGCAGTTCTTC,CAILDRDNNEQFF
TRBJ2-2,TRBD1,TRBV7-9,-,TGTGCCAGCAGCTTAGCGCCCGGGACAGGGGACACCGGGGAGCTGTTTTTT,CASSLAPGTGDTGELFF
TRBJ1-1,-,TRBV7-4,-,TGCGCCAGCAGCCCAGCTGGGCTAGGAAACACTGAAGCTTTCTTT,CASSPAGLGNTEAFF
TRBJ2-7,TRBD1,TRBV7-2,few,TGTGCCAGCAGCCCCCAGACAGGGATAAACGAGCAGTACTTC,CASSPQTGINEQYF
TRBJ2-2,-,TRBV2,-,TGTGCCAGCAACCCTGAGGGGGGGGAGCTGTTTTTT,CASNPEGGELFF
TRBJ1-1,-,TRBV5-1,once,TGCGCCAGCCATTACTCCGGGGGGGACACTGAAGCTTTCTTT,CASHYSGGDTEAFF
TRBJ1-1,-,TRBV7-8,-,TGTGCCAGCACCCTTGGGGGCCCTGAAGCTTTCTTT,CASTLGGPEAFF
TRBJ1-5,-,TRBV6-5,few,TGTGCCAGCAGTCCTTCCAGGATTGTTCCCCAGCATTTT,CASSPSRIVPQHF
TRBJ2-7,-,TRBV5-5,-,TGTGCCAGCAGCTTGGGACTAGTAGGCGAGCAGTACTTC,CASSLGLVGEQYF
TRBJ2-5,-,TRBV20-1,-,TGCAGTGCTAGTGATTGGGGGACCTGGAGCACCCAGTACTTC,CSASDWGTWSTQYF
TRBJ2-5,TRBD2,TRBV6-5,few,TGTGCCAGCAGGACTAGCGGGAGTGAGACCCAGTACTTC,CASRTSGSETQYF
TRBJ2-2,TRBD2,TRBV10-1,many,TGCGCCAGCAGTGTGAAGAGACTAGCGTCCGGGGAGCTGTTTTTT,CASSVKRLASGELFF
TRBJ2-7,-,TRBV25-1,many,TGTGCCAGCAGCCAAGAAGGGCCCTACGAGCAGTACTTC,CASSQEGPYEQYF
TRBJ1-5,TRBD1,TRBV19,-,TGTGCCAGTAGCACAGGGGTTCTTAGCAATCAGCCCCAGCATTTT,CASSTGVLSNQPQHF
TRBJ2-7,-,TRBV10-2,many,TGCGCCAGCAGTGAACAGGAAATCTACGAGCAGTACTTC,CASSEQEIYEQYF
TRBJ1-6,TRBD1,TRBV12-3/TRBV12-4,-,TGTGCCAGCAGTACAGGGGATACCCTCCACTTT,CASSTGDTLHF
TRBJ2-3,TRBD2,TRBV9,few,TGTGCCAGCAGCGTAGCAGCGGGATTACGCTATGAGGGCGATACGCAGTATTTT,CASSVAAGLRYEGDTQYF
TRBJ1-1,-,TRBV20-1,many,TGCAGTGCTATGGCTGGCCAAGGAGCTTTCTTT,CSAMAGQGAFF
TRBJ1-5,TRBD1,TRBV2,-,TGTGCCAGCAGTGGGGACAGGGGGCAATTTGGTCAGCCCCAGCATTTT,CASSGDRGQFGQPQHF
TRBJ2-2,-,TRBV10-3,-,TGTGCCATCAGTGACCCCGTAGGGGGCGGGGAGCTGTTTTTT,CAISDPVGGGELFF